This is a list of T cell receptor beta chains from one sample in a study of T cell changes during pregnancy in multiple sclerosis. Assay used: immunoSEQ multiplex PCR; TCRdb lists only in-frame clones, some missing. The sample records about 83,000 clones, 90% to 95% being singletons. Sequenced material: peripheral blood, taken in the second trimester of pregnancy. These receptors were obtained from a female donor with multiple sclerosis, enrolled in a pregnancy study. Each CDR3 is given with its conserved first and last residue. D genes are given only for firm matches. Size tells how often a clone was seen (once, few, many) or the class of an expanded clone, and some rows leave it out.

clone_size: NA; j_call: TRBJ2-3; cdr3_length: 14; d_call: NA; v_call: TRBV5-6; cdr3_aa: CASSLYRGTDTQYF; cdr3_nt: TGTGCCAGCAGCTTGTACAGGGGCACAGATACGCAGTATTTT
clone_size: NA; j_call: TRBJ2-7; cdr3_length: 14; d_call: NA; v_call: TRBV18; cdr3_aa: CASSPQGRGDEQYF; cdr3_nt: TGTGCCAGCTCACCACAAGGCAGGGGGGACGAGCAGTACTTC
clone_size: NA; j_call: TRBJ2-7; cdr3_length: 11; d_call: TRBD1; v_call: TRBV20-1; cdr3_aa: CSARSDREDSF; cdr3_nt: TGCAGTGCTAGATCGGACAGGGAGGATTCCTTC
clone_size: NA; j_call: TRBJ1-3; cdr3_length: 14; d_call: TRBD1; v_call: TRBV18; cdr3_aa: CASHTGGSGNTIYF; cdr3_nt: TGTGCCAGCCACACAGGGGGCTCTGGAAACACCATATATTTT
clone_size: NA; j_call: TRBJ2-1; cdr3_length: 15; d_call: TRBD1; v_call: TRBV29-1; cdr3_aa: CSVVGTGGAYNEQFF; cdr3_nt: TGCAGCGTTGTGGGCACAGGGGGCGCCTACAATGAGCAGTTCTTC
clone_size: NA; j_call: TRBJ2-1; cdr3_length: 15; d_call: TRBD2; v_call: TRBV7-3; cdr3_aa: CASSLIRGRNNEQFF; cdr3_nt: TGTGCCAGCAGCTTAATTCGCGGGAGGAACAATGAGCAGTTCTTC
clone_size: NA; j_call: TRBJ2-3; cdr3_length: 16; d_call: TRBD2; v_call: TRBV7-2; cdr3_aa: CASSLAAAGSTDTQYF; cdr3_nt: TGTGCCAGCAGCTTAGCTGCAGCGGGGTCCACAGATACGCAGTATTTT
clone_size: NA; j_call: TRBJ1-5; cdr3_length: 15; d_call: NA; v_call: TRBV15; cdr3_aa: CATSRDRGVYQPQHF; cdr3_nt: TGTGCCACCAGCAGAGATCGGGGGGTTTATCAGCCCCAGCATTTT
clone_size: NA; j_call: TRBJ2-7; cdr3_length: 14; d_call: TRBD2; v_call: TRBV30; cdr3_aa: CAWSVAAGAYEQYF; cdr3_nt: TGTGCCTGGAGTGTAGCTGCGGGAGCCTACGAGCAGTACTTC
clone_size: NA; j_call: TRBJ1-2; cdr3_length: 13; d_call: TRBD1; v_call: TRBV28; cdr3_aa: CASTSRGRDGYTF; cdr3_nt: TGTGCCAGCACCTCCAGGGGGCGGGATGGCTACACCTTC
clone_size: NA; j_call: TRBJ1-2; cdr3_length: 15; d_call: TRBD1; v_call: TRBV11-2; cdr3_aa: CASSLVGTGHYGYTF; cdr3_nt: TGTGCCAGCAGCTTAGTGGGGACAGGGCACTATGGCTACACCTTC
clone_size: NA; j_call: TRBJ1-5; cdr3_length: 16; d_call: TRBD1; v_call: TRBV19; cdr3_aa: CASSPQTGSLNQPQHF; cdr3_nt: TGTGCCAGTAGTCCCCAGACAGGGTCCCTTAATCAGCCCCAGCATTTT
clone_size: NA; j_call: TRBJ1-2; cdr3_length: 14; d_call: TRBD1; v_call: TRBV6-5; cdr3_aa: CASSRTGINYGYTF; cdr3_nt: TGTGCCAGCAGTCGGACAGGGATAAACTATGGCTACACCTTC
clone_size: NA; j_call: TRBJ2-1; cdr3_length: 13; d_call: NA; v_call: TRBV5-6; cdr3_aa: CASSLGTGNEQFF; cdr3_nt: TGTGCCAGCAGCTTGGGTACAGGGAATGAGCAGTTCTTC
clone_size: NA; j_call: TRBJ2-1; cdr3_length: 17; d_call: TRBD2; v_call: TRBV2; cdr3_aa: CASSEGGVISSYNEQFF; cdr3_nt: TGTGCCAGCAGTGAGGGGGGGGTTATTAGCTCCTACAATGAGCAGTTCTTC
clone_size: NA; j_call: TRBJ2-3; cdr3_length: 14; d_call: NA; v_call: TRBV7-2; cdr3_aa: CASSLDLAPDTQYF; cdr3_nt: TGTGCCAGCAGCTTAGACCTAGCCCCAGATACGCAGTATTTT
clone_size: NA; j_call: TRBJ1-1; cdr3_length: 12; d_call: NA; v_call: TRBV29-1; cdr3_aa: CSVEWGGNEAFF; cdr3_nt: TGCAGCGTTGAATGGGGGGGAAATGAAGCTTTCTTT
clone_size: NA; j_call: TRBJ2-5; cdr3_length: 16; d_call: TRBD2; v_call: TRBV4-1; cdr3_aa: CASSRIGLAGRETQYF; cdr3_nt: TGCGCCAGCAGCCGAATCGGACTAGCGGGAAGGGAGACCCAGTACTTC
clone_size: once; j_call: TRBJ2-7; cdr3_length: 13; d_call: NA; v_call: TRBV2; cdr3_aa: CASTGGGTYEQYF; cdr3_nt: TGTGCCAGCACCGGTGGAGGAACCTACGAGCAGTACTTC
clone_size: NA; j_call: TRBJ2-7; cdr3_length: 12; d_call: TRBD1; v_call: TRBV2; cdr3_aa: CASSPPGQALHF; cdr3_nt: TGTGCCAGCAGTCCTCCGGGACAGGCGTTACACTTC
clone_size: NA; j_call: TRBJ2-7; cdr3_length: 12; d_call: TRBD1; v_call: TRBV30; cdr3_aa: CAFTRDRDEQYF; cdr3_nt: TGTGCCTTTACCCGGGACAGGGACGAGCAGTACTTC
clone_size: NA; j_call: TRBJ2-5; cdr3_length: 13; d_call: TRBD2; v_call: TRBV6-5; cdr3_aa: CASSPTSGETQYF; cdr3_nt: TGTGCCAGCAGTCCGACTAGCGGGGAGACCCAGTACTTC
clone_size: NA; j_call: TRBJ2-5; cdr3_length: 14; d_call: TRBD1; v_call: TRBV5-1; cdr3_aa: CASSLGTGQETQYF; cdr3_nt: TGCGCCAGCAGCTTGGGGACAGGCCAAGAGACCCAGTACTTC
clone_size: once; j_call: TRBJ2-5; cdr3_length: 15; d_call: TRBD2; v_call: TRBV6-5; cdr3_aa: CASSYSRGGQETQYF; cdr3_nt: TGTGCCAGCAGTTACTCCCGGGGGGGGCAAGAGACCCAGTACTTC
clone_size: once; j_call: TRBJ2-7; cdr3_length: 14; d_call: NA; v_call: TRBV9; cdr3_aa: CASSVEGYSYEQYF; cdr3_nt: TGTGCCAGCAGCGTAGAGGGGTACTCCTACGAGCAGTACTTC
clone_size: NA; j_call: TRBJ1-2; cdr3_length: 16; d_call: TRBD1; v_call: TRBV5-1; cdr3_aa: CASSLVGGQGALGYTF; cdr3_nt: TGCGCCAGCAGCTTAGTAGGCGGACAGGGGGCTCTTGGCTACACCTTC
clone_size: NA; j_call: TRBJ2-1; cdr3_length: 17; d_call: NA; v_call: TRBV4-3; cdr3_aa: CASSQDLIATSYNEQFF; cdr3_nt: TGCGCCAGCAGCCAAGATCTCATAGCGACCTCCTACAATGAGCAGTTCTTC
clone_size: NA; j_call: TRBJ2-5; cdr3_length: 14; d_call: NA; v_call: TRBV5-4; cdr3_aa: CASSLQQVRETQYF; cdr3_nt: TGTGCCAGCAGCTTGCAACAGGTAAGGGAGACCCAGTACTTC
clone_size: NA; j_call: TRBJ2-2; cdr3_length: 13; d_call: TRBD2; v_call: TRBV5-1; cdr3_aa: CASSPIAGGELFF; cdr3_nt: TGCGCCAGCAGCCCTATAGCGGGCGGGGAGCTGTTTTTT
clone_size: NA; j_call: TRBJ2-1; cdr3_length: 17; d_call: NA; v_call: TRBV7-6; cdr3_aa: CASSLWQRSDTYNEQFF; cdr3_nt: TGTGCCAGCAGCTTATGGCAGCGCTCGGACACCTACAATGAGCAGTTCTTC
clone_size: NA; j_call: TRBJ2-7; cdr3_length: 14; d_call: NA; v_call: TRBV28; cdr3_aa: CASRPLRLTDEQYF; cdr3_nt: TGTGCCAGCAGACCATTGCGGCTTACTGACGAGCAGTACTTC
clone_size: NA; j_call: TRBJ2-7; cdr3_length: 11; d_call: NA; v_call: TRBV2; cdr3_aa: CASIARGEQYF; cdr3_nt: TGTGCCAGCATAGCTAGGGGCGAGCAGTACTTC
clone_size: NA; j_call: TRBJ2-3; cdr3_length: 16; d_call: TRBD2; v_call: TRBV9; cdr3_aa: CASSVGSGGITDTQYF; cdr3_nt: TGTGCCAGCAGCGTAGGCAGCGGGGGGATAACAGATACGCAGTATTTT
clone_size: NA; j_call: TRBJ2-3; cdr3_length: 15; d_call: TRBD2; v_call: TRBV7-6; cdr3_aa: CASSLGAGAGDTQYF; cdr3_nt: TGTGCCAGCAGCTTAGGAGCGGGAGCCGGAGATACGCAGTATTTT
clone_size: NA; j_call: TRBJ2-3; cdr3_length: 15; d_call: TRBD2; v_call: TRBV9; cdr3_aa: CASSGGSSGSDTQYF; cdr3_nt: TGTGCCAGCAGCGGGGGGTCTAGCGGGAGTGATACGCAGTATTTT
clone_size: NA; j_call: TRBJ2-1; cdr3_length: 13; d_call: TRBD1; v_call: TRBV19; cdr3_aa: CASRQGAGNEQFF; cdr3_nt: TGTGCCAGCAGACAGGGGGCGGGCAATGAGCAGTTCTTC
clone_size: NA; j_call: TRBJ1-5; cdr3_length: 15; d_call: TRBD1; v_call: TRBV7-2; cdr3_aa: CASSSRGIPNQPQHF; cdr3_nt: TGTGCCAGCAGCTCCAGGGGGATCCCCAATCAGCCCCAGCATTTT
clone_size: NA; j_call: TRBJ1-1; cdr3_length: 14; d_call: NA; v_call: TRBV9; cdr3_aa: CASSVVGGDTEAFF; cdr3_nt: TGTGCCAGCAGCGTAGTCGGGGGAGACACTGAAGCTTTCTTT
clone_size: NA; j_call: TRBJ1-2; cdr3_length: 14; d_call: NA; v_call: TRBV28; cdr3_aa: CASSAIAGGRGYTF; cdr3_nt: TGTGCCAGCAGTGCAATCGCGGGAGGGAGAGGCTACACCTTC
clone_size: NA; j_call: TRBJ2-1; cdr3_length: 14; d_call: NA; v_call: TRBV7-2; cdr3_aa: CASSLNGRYNEQFF; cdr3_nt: TGTGCCAGCAGCTTAAACGGGAGATACAATGAGCAGTTCTTC
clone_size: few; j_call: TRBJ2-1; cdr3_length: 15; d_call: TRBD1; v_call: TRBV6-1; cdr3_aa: CASSETGGGYNEQFF; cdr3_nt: TGTGCCAGCAGTGAGACAGGGGGAGGATACAATGAGCAGTTCTTC